What follows is one T cell receptor beta chain and its context. Antigen specificity is unknown. With 60 Vbeta and 13 Jbeta primers, the PCR was carried out. Profiling relied on immunoSEQ multiplex PCR, and the TCRdb table lists in-frame clones only, not all of them. Of around 150,000 clones in the sample, about two thirds were seen once. J was trimmed by 5 bases and V by 0 bases; bases with no gene match: 11. The CDR3 is made up of 16 amino acids. The germline gives CDR1 SGHRS, CDR2 YFSETQ. The entry originates in a study of cytomegalovirus exposure and HLA in healthy donors. Study observations and caveats: Links to common viral pathogens appeared, in a later analysis, for several of the most significant clusters.

This clonotype was obtained from a man aged 55-75 years in good health and CMV-seronegative. The chain is built from TRBV5-1 and TRBJ2-7; TRBD1 agrees at 7 bases. Sequences were obtained from PBMCs. CDR3 coding DNA: TGCGCCAGCAGCTTGGGAGGGACGACAGGGTGGGACGAGCAGTACTTC. Translated, it gives CASSLGGTTGWDEQYF.